This TCR beta chain was profiled in a study of blood T cell repertoires in COVID-19. Study-level background: The United States, Italy and Spain provided the acute and convalescent COVID-19 samples.

Sequencing was performed with immunoSEQ multiplex PCR; in TCRdb, only in-frame clones are kept and a portion is missing. The repertoire holds a few hundred thousand clones, with over 75% as singletons. Losses at the gene ends were 6 bases for V and 6 bases for J; bases not matched to a gene: 5. Germline values: CDR1 LNHDA, CDR2 SQIVND (reference sequence). The CDR3 sequence is 13 residues long. This chain uses TRBV19 with TRBJ1-1, with TRBD1 identical over 9 bases. Sequencing input: PBMCs or T cells enriched from blood (not recorded which). This TCR derives from a woman aged 25 to 39 who had recovered from COVID-19. The CDR3 bases are TGTGCCAGTAGGACAGGGGGGGACCCTGAAGCTTTCTTT. Translating it yields CASRTGGDPEAFF.